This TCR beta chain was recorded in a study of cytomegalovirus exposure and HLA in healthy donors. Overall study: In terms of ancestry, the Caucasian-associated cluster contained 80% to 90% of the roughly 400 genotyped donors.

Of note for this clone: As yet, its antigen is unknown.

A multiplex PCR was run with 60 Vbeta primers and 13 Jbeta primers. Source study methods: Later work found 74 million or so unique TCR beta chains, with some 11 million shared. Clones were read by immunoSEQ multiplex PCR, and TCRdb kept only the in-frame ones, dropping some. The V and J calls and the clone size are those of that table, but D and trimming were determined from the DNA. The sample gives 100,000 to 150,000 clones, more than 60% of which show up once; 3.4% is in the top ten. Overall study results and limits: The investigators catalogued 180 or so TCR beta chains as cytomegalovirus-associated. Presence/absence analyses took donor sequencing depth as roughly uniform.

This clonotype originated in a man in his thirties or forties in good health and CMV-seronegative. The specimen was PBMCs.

CDR3 loop: CASSFTGTGENEQFF. CDR3 sequence (DNA): TGTGCCAGCAGCTTTACCGGGACAGGGGAGAATGAGCAGTTCTTC. This rearrangement joins TRBV7-3 to TRBJ2-1, with 10 bases fitting TRBD1. The junction had 6 bases not matched to a gene; V was cut back by 3 bases and J by 7 bases. Germline V lookup: CDR1 SGHTA, CDR2 FQGTGA. This CDR3 contains 15 residues.